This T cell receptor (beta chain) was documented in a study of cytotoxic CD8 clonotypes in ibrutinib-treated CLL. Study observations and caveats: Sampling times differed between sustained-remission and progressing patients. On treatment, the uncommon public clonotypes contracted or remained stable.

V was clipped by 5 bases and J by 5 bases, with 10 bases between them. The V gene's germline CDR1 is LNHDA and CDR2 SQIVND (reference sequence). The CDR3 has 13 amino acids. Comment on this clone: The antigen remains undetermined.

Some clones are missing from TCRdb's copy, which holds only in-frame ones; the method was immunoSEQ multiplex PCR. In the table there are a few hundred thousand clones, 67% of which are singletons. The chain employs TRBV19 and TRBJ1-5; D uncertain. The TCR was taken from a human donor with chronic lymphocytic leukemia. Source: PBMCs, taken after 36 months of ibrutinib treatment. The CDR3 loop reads CASSLRGDQPQHF. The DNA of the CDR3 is TGTGCCAGTAGTCTTCGGGGAGATCAGCCCCAGCATTTT.